The 11 T cell receptor beta chains reported below all come from one sample, sequenced in a study of blood T cells in healthy people across ages. The use of a sample-barcoded 5' primer and a J-beta primer mix characterized a second PCR of roughly 7 to 11 cycles. TCRdb passed the 5' RACE reads through MiXCR, listing each CDR3 protein once. The data contain approximately 800,000 distinct CDR3 sequences, approximately 65% of them singletons. The sample comprised blood. These receptors were taken from a man aged 25-45 years in good health.

This clonotype turned up a few times. The chain joins TRBV4-2 to TRBJ2-2; TRBD1 is a possible D gene (5 bases). V shed 1 base and J shed 10 bases, with 10 bases lying between them. The CDR3 is 13 amino acids. Germline values: CDR1 LGHNA, CDR2 YNFKEQ. The CDR3 sequence: CASSQAGSAELFF. DNA of the CDR3: TGTGCCAGCAGCCAAGCAGGGTCTGCGGAGCTGTTTTTT.

This clonotype was seen more than once but under ten times. The chain joins TRBV20-1 to TRBJ2-7, with 11 bases that match TRBD2. CDR3 size: 16 residues. Germline loops: CDR1 DFQATT, CDR2 SNEGSKA (reference sequence). Trimming at V came to 1 base and at J to 3 bases, leaving 8 bases not matched to a gene. The CDR3 spells CSARAPLAGDLYEQYF. CDR3 DNA: TGCAGTGCTAGAGCCCCACTAGCGGGGGACCTCTACGAGCAGTACTTC.

This clonotype was found a few times. The V and J genes are TRBV12-3 or TRBV12-4 and TRBJ2-7; TRBD1 matches 9 bases. The CDR3 loop spans 13 amino acids. The J segment lost 6 bases and the V segment lost 6 bases, leaving 6 bases of the junction unmatched. CDR3 nucleotides: TGTGCCAGCAGAGGGACAGGGACTGGCGAGCAGTACTTC. Its translation: CASRGTGTGEQYF.

This clonotype was found a few times. The chain carries TRBV6-6 and TRBJ1-2; D remains unclear. CDR1 and CDR2 (germline): MNHNY, SVGAGI (reference sequence). The CDR3 loop spans 11 amino acids. The V end was cut by 5 bases, the J end by 8 bases, with 9 bases between. The CDR3 reads CASSTRGGYTF. As DNA, the CDR3 is TGTGCCAGCAGTACCCGTGGAGGCTACACCTTC.

The chain links TRBV6-5 to TRBJ2-3, with 7 nucleotides matching TRBD2. Germline-derived CDR1 and CDR2 are MNHEY and SVGAGI. The CDR3 length is 15 residues. Trimming at V came to 5 bases and at J to 6 bases, leaving 11 bases not matched to a gene. CDR3 DNA sequence: TGTGCCAGCAGTGCCTACCCGGGACTAATGGATACGCAGTATTTT. Its protein is CASSAYPGLMDTQYF.

The V and J genes are TRBV9 and TRBJ1-2, with TRBD1 matching 7 bases. Germline assignment: CDR1 SGDLS and CDR2 YYNGEE. V shed 0 bases and J 8 bases; nucleotides not matched to a gene: 1. CDR3 length: 12 residues. The CDR3, as DNA: TGTGCCAGCAGCGTAGGGACAGGCGGCTACACCTTC. Protein product: CASSVGTGGYTF.

The genes are TRBV7-9 and TRBJ2-5; tentatively, D is TRBD1 or TRBD2 (7 bases each). Germline V gives CDR1 SEHNR, CDR2 FQNEAQ (reference sequence). CDR3 length equals 14 residues. V was pared by 8 bases and J by 1 base, with 14 bases between. CDR3 nucleotides: TGTGCCAGCTCAGGGGGGGCGAGCCAAGAGACCCAGTACTTC. It encodes CASSGGASQETQYF.

V usage is TRBV6-2 or TRBV6-3 and J usage is TRBJ2-7; D unresolved. This CDR3 has 13 amino acids. Germline V gives CDR1 MNHEY, CDR2 SVGEGT. Between the trimmed V and J ends, which lost 7 bases and 1 base, there was a span of 11 bases. In DNA, the CDR3 is TGTGCCAGCACCCAAGGTTGGTCCTACGAGCAGTACTTC. This codes for CASTQGWSYEQYF.

The chain couples TRBV7-2 to TRBJ2-5; 7 nucleotides line up with TRBD1. This CDR3 spans 13 amino acids. The trim removed 5 bases at V and 8 bases at J, leaving 8 bases unmatched. Germline V gene lookup returns CDR1 SGHTA and CDR2 FQGNSA. CDR3: CASSPMGQPTQYF. The CDR3 nucleotides read TGTGCCAGCAGCCCAATGGGACAGCCTACCCAGTACTTC. The full variable domain, in which reference TRBV7-2 and TRBJ2-5 provide the parts outside the CDR3, is GAGVSQSPSNKVTEKGKDVELRCDPISGHTALYWYRQSLGQGLEFLIYFQGNSAPDKSGLPSDRFSAERTGGSVSTLTIQRTQQEDSAVYLCASSPMGQPTQYFGPGTRLLVL.

V gene TRBV6-5 combines with J gene TRBJ2-1; D is undetermined. The V end was cut by 0 bases, the J end by 6 bases, with 9 bases between. The CDR3 is 14 residues long. The germline gives CDR1 MNHEY, CDR2 SVGAGI. In nucleotides, the CDR3 is TGTGCCAGCAGTTACTCCGGCCCCTTCAATGAGCAGTTCTTC. Its protein is CASSYSGPFNEQFF.

Only a few counts were recorded for this clonotype. The chain combines TRBV20-1 with TRBJ2-7; D remains unclear. Trimming shortened V by 0 bases and J by 0 bases, and 9 bases separated the two germline ends. CDR1 and CDR2 (germline): DFQATT, SNEGSKA (reference sequence). The CDR3 is made up of 14 amino acids. CDR3 coding DNA: TGCAGTGCTAGAGATCAGGTGTCCTCCTACGAGCAGTACTTC. Its protein product is CSARDQVSSYEQYF.